This record concerns one T cell receptor (beta chain) sequence. The sample holds many counts of this clonotype. The antigen it binds to is not known. Base qualities are not provided; no much larger clone lies one nucleotide away. The data were obtained in a study of CD8+CD57+ T cells in acquired aplastic anemia (dated by TCRdb to the late 2010s). Regarding the research as a whole: Extracted DNA from sorted CD4+ and CD8+ cells averaged around 3.3 ug, ranging from about 0.18 to 27.4 ug. A CD8+CD57+ expansion meant a frequency higher than the mean frequency seen in healthy subjects. Overall study outcomes, separate from this receptor: CD8+ Simpson's diversity did not differ significantly between patients and healthy controls (P=0.060). Around 27 CD8+ CDR3 sequences were found in both patients and controls but appeared to be highly expressed in patients and within the immunodominant clones of the patients.

The V end loses 4 bases and the J end loses 4 bases, and a stretch of 10 bases separates them. CDR1 is given as SGHRS and CDR2 as YFSETQ, both from the germline V gene. Spanning cysteine to phenylalanine, the CDR3 consists of 13 amino acids. Of all the DNA, just the CDR3 is kept, 39 bases in frame from base 1. The patients picked for sequencing were ones in whom flow cytometry had shown an expansion of CD8+CD57+ cells. Every patient had severe acquired aplastic anemia, diagnosed using the International Study of Aplastic Anemia and Agranulocytosis and Camitta criteria. No patient had received any therapy when blood was sampled. In this study, sorted CD4+ and CD8+ T cells from the blood of healthy subjects and of severe aplastic anemia patients had their TCR repertoires deep-sequenced. Patients were enrolled under clinicaltrials.gov protocols 00001620, 01623167, 00001397, 00071045, 00081523 and 00961064 in the USA. Ficoll-Paque density gradient centrifugation was used to isolate peripheral blood mononuclear cells. Before DNA extraction, CD4+ and CD8+ T cells were sorted with FACS or magnetic beads.

Genomic DNA served as template for TCR beta VDJ combination and CDR3 sequence profiling. TCR repertoire sequencing was run on an Illumina HiSeq 2000. In the source study's methods: Repertoires were assessed using TRBV/TRBJ rearrangement plots, CDR3 size and DJ length profiles, and Simpson's diversity index. Whichever DNA sequence was most abundant in the deep sequencing data was defined as the immunodominant clone. CDR3 amino acid sequences were checked for sharing between subjects and were compared against published repertoires and the VDJdb database. The raw public data were reprocessed by TCRdb itself: fastp quality trimming at Q25, MiXCR clonotype calling, in-frame beta chains only. A single entry per CDR3 protein holds the most common genes and DNA from its merged rows. What appears here as the V and J calls and clone size reflects TCRdb's work, not the paper's. The sample records roughly 500,000 distinct CDR3 sequences, approximately 33% of which are singletons. The ten top clones hold around 0.82% of the sample.

The receptor was derived from a human donor with aplastic anemia. The material sequenced was sorted CD4+, CD8+, or CD8+CD57+ T cells (not recorded which) from PBMCs. The rearrangement combines TRBV5-1 with TRBJ2-3; the D gene lacks a confident call. The CDR3 in this case is CASSGAIPDTQYF. The DNA sequence is given as TGCGCCAGCAGCGGAGCTATCCCAGATACGCAGTATTTT.